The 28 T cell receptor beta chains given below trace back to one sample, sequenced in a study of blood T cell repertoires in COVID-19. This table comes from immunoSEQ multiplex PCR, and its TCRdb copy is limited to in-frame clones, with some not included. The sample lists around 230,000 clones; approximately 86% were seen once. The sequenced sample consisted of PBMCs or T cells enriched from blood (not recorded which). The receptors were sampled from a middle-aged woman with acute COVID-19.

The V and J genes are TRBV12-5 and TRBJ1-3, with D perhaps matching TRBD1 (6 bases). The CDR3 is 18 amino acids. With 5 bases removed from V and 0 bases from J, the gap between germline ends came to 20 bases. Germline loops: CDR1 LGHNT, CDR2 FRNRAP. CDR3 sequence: CASGSTTYREFSGNTIYF. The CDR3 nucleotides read TGTGCTAGTGGTAGTACAACATACAGGGAGTTCTCTGGAAACACCATATATTTT.

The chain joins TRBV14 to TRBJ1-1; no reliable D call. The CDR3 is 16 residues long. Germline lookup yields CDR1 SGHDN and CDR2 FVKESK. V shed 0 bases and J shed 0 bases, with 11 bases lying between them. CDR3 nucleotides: TGTGCCAGCAGCCAAGATTACGGGAACCTGAACACTGAAGCTTTCTTT. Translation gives CASSQDYGNLNTEAFF.

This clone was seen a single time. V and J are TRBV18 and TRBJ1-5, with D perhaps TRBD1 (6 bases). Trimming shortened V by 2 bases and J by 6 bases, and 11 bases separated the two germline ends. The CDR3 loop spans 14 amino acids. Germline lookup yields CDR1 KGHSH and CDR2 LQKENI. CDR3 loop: CASSPDRSVQPQHF. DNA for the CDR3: TGTGCCAGCTCACCAGACAGGAGCGTTCAGCCCCAGCATTTT.

CDR3 residues: CASSFPGTDEQFF. The CDR3 bases are TGTGCCAGCAGCTTCCCGGGAACGGATGAGCAGTTCTTC. The genes are TRBV11-3 and TRBJ2-1, with a possible D match to TRBD2 (5 bases). The CDR3 loop spans 13 amino acids. Trimming removed 3 bases at V and 8 bases at J, with 11 bases between. Germline loops: CDR1 SGHNT, CDR2 YENEEA. The full variable domain, in which reference TRBV11-3 and TRBJ2-1 provide the parts outside the CDR3, is EAGVVQSPRYKIIEKKQPVAFWCNPISGHNTLYWYLQNLGQGPELLIRYENEEAVDDSQLPKDRFSAERLKGVDSTLKIQPAELGDSAVYLCASSFPGTDEQFFGPGTRLTVL.

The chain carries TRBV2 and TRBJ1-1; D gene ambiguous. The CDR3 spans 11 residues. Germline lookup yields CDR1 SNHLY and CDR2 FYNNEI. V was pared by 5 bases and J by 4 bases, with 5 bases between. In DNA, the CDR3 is TGTGCCAGCAGTCGTAGCACTGAAGCTTTCTTT. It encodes CASSRSTEAFF.

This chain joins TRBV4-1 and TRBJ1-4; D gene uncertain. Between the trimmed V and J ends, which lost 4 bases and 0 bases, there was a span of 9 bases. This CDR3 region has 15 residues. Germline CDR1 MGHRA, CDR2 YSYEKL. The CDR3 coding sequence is TGCGCCAGCAGCCGTAGTATAGCAACTAATGAAAAACTGTTTTTT. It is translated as CASSRSIATNEKLFF.

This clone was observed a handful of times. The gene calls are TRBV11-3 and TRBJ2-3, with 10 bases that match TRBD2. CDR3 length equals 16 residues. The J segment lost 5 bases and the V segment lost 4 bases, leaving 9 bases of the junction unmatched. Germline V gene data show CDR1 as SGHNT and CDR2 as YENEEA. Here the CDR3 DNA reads TGTGCCAGCAGCTGGGGTGCTAGCGGGAGTAAAGATACGCAGTATTTT. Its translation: CASSWGASGSKDTQYF.

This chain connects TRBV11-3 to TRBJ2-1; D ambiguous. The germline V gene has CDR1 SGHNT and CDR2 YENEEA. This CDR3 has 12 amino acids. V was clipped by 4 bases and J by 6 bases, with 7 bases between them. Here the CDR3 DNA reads TGTGCCAGCAGCTACAACAGCAATGAGCAGTTCTTC. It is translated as CASSYNSNEQFF. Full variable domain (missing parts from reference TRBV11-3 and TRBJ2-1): EAGVVQSPRYKIIEKKQPVAFWCNPISGHNTLYWYLQNLGQGPELLIRYENEEAVDDSQLPKDRFSAERLKGVDSTLKIQPAELGDSAVYLCASSYNSNEQFFGPGTRLTVL.

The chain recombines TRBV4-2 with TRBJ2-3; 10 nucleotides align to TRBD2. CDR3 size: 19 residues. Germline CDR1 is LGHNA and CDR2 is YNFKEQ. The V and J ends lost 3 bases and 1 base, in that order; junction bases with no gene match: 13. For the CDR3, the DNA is TGTGCCAGCAGCCAGGCCCGGGGGCTAGCGGGAGTAGGCACAGATACGCAGTATTTT. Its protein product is CASSQARGLAGVGTDTQYF.

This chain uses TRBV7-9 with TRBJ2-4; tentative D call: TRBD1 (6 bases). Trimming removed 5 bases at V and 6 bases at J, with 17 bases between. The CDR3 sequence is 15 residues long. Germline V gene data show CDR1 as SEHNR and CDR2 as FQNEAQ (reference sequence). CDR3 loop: CASSLTTSGANIQYF. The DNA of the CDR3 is TGTGCCAGCAGCCTGACCACGTCAGGGGCAAACATTCAGTACTTC.

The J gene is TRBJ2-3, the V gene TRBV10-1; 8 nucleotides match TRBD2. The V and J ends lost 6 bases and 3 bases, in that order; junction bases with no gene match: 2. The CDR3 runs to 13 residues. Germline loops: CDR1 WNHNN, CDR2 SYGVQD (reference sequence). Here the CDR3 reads CASSSGSTDTQYF. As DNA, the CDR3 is TGCGCCAGCAGCAGCGGGAGTACAGATACGCAGTATTTT.

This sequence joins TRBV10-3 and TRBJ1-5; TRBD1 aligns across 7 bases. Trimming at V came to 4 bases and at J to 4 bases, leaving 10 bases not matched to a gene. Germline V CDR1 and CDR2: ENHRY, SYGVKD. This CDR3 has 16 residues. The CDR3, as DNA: TGTGCCATCAGTGGACAGGGTTTATCTAGTAATCAGCCCCAGCATTTT. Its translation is CAISGQGLSSNQPQHF.

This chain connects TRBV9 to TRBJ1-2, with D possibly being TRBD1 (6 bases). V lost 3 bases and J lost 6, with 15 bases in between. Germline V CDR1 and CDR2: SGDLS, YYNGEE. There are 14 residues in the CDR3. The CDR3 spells CASSAGDLSNGYTF. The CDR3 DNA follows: TGTGCCAGCAGCGCAGGGGACCTATCCAATGGCTACACCTTC.

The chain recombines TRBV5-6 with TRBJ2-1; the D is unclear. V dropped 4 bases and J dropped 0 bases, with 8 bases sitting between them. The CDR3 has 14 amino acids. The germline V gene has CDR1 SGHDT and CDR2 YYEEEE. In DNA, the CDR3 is TGTGCCAGCAGCACGGGTTTCTCCTACAATGAGCAGTTCTTC. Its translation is CASSTGFSYNEQFF.

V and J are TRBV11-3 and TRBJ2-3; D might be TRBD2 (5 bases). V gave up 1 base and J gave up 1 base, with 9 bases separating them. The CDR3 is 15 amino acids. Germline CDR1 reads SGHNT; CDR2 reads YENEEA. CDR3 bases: TGTGCCAGCAGCTTAGTCGGCGGGCGCACAGATACGCAGTATTTT. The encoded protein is CASSLVGGRTDTQYF.

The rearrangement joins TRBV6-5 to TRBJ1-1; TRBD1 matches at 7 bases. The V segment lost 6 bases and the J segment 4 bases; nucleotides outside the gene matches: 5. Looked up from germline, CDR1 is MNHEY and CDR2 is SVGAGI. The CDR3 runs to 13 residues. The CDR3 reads CASRNRQGTEAFF. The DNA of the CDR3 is TGTGCCAGCAGGAACCGACAGGGCACTGAAGCTTTCTTT.

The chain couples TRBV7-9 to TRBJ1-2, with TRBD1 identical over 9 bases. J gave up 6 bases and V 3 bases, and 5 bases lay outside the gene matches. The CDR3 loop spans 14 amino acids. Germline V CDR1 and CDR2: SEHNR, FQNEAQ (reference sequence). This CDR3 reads CASSFWDREDGYTF. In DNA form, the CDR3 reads TGTGCCAGCAGCTTTTGGGACAGGGAGGATGGCTACACCTTC.

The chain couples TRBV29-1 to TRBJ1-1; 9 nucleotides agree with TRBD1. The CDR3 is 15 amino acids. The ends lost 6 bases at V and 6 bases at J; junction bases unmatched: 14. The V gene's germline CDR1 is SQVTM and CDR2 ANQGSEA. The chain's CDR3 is CSVAQPGQGISEAFF. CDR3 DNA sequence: TGCAGCGTGGCCCAACCGGGACAGGGAATCTCTGAAGCTTTCTTT.

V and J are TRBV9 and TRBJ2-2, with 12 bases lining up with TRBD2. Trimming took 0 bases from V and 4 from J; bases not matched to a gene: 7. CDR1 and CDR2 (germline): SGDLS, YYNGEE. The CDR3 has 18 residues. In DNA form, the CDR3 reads TGTGCCAGCAGCGTAGTCGGCGGACTAGCGGGACTCACCGGGGAGCTGTTTTTT. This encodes CASSVVGGLAGLTGELFF.

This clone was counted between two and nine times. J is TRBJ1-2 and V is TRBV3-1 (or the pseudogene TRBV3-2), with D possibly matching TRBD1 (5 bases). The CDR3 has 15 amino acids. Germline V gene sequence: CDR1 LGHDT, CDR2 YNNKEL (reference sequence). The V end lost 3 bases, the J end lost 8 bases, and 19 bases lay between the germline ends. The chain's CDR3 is CASSHLLIGDEGYTF. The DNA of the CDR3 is TGTGCCAGCAGCCACCTCCTGATAGGGGATGAAGGCTACACCTTC.

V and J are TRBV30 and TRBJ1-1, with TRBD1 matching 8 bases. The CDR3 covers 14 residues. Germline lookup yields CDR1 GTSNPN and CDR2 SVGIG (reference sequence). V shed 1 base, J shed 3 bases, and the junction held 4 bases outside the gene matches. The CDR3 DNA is TGTGCCTGGAGTGCCTGGACAGGGTACACTGAAGCTTTCTTT. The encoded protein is CAWSAWTGYTEAFF.

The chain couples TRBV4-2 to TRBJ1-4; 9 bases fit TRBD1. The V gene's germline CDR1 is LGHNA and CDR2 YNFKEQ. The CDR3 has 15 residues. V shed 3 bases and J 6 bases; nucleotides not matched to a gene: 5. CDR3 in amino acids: CASSHPGTGYEKLFF. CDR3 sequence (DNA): TGTGCCAGCAGCCACCCCGGGACAGGGTATGAAAAACTGTTTTTT.

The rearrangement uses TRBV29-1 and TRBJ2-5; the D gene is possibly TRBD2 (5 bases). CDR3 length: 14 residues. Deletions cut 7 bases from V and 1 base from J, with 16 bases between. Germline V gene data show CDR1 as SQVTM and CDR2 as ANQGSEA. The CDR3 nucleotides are TGCAGCGCCGCCCCGTCGGGATTCCAAGAGACCCAGTACTTC. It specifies CSAAPSGFQETQYF.

The CDR3 bases are TGTGCCAGCAGCCCCCGGGGGGCCAGTTCTGGAAACACCATATATTTT. Translation: CASSPRGASSGNTIYF. The chain combines TRBV2 with TRBJ1-3; a weak D match, TRBD1 (6 bases). The CDR3 is 16 amino acids. From germline, CDR1 is SNHLY and CDR2 FYNNEI. The ends were cut back, 6 bases at V and 1 base at J, with 16 bases in the middle.

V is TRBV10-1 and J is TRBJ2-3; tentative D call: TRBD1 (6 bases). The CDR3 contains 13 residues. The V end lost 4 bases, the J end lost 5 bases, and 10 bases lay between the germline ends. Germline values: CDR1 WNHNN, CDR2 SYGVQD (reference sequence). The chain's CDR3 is CASSGEGVDTQYF. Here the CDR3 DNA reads TGCGCCAGCAGTGGTGAGGGGGTAGATACGCAGTATTTT.

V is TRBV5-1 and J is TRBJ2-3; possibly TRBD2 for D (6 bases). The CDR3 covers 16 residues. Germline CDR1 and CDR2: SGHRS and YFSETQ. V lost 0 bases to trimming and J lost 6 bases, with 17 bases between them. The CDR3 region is CASSLDSGEAGDTQYF. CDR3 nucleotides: TGCGCCAGCAGCTTGGATTCGGGGGAGGCAGGGGATACGCAGTATTTT. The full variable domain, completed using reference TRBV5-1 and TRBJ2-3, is KAGVTQTPRYLIKTRGQQVTLSCSPISGHRSVSWYQQTPGQGLQFLFEYFSETQRNKGNFPGRFSGRQFSNSRSEMNVSTLELGDSALYLCASSLDSGEAGDTQYFGPGTRLTVL.

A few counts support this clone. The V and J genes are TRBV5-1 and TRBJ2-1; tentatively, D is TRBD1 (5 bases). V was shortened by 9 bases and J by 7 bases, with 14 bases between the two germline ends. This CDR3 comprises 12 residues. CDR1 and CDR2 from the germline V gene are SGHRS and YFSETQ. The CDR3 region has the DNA TGCGCCACCCAAGGGGCGAGGAATGAGCAGTTCTTC. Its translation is CATQGARNEQFF.

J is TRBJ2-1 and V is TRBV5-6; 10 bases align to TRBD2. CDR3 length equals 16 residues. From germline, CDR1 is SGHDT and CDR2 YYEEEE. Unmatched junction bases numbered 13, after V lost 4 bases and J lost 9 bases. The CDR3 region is CASSPYTGTSDGEQFF. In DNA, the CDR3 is TGTGCCAGCAGCCCGTATACCGGGACTAGCGACGGTGAGCAGTTCTTC.